The 30 T cell receptor beta chains below were found in one sample sequenced in a study of blood T cell repertoires in COVID-19. Only in-frame clones appear in the TCRdb table, and some are missing; sequencing was by immunoSEQ multiplex PCR. The table shows roughly 500,000 clones, with 80% to 90% occurring only once. Sequencing input: peripheral blood. The receptors here all came from a human donor in a cohort sampled during active COVID-19.

Only a few counts were recorded for this clone. The sample contains more than one DNA sequence encoding this CDR3. The chain links TRBV5-4 to TRBJ1-4, with a weak D call TRBD1 (6 bases). This CDR3 region has 14 residues. Trimming stripped 4 bases from V and 6 bases from J, with 13 bases between. CDR1 is SGHNT, CDR2 YYREEE, per germline (reference sequence). The CDR3: CASSLEQGDEKLFF. The CDR3 DNA sequence: TGTGCCAGCAGCCTAGAACAGGGAGATGAAAAACTGTTTTTT.

J is TRBJ1-3 and V is TRBV18, with 9 nucleotides matching TRBD1. The CDR3 runs 16 residues. V was pared by 2 bases and J by 2 bases, with 4 bases of the junction left unmatched. Germline CDR1 is KGHSH and CDR2 is LQKENI. The CDR3 sequence: CASSPIQGAAGNTIYF. The CDR3, as DNA: TGTGCCAGCTCACCAATACAGGGGGCTGCTGGAAACACCATATATTTT.

This chain links TRBV11-3 with TRBJ2-5, with a possible D match to TRBD1 (6 bases). The V gene lost 0 bases and the J gene lost 2 bases, with 10 bases spanning the gap. Germline CDR1 is SGHNT and CDR2 is YENEEA. CDR3 length: 15 residues. The CDR3 reads CASSLDRGRQETQYF. DNA for the CDR3: TGTGCCAGCAGCTTAGACAGGGGACGACAAGAGACCCAGTACTTC. Supplemented by reference TRBV11-3 and TRBJ2-5, the full variable domain reads EAGVVQSPRYKIIEKKQPVAFWCNPISGHNTLYWYLQNLGQGPELLIRYENEEAVDDSQLPKDRFSAERLKGVDSTLKIQPAELGDSAVYLCASSLDRGRQETQYFGPGTRLLVL.

This clone was counted only a few times. The chain couples TRBV19 to TRBJ1-5; no firm D call. Germline CDR1 and CDR2: LNHDA and SQIVND (reference sequence). CDR3 length: 15 amino acids. Trimming pared 9 bases from V and 0 bases from J, leaving 15 bases between. CDR3 DNA: TGTGCCAGCCGCCGGGGAGACCCTAGCAATCAGCCCCAGCATTTT. It encodes CASRRGDPSNQPQHF.

The rearrangement joins TRBV5-6 to TRBJ1-4; 7 nucleotides agree with TRBD1. The CDR3 loop spans 16 amino acids. Germline assignment: CDR1 SGHDT and CDR2 YYEEEE. The ends lost 0 bases at V and 4 bases at J; junction bases unmatched: 6. The CDR3 DNA reads TGTGCCAGCAGCTTGGCCCGATGGACAGGTAATGAAAAACTGTTTTTT. Its protein is CASSLARWTGNEKLFF.

The chain employs TRBV30 and TRBJ2-6; D uncertain. Trimming removed 1 base from V and 2 bases from J, with 12 bases in between. The CDR3 has 16 amino acids. Germline-derived CDR1 and CDR2 are GTSNPN and SVGIG (reference sequence). The CDR3 region is CAWSALLATGANVLTF. CDR3 nucleotides: TGTGCCTGGAGTGCCCTCCTTGCTACTGGGGCCAACGTCCTGACTTTC.

The genes are TRBV29-1 and TRBJ2-7; 7 bases are a match to TRBD2. CDR1 is SQVTM, CDR2 ANQGSEA, per germline. CDR3 length: 13 amino acids. Losses at the gene ends were 4 bases for V and 2 bases for J; bases not matched to a gene: 5. CDR3 coding DNA: TGCAGCGTTGCTCCCGGGACTACCTACGAGCAGTACTTC. Translating gives CSVAPGTTYEQYF.

The chain has TRBV6-2 or TRBV6-3 and TRBJ2-7; D is possibly TRBD2 (5 bases). The CDR3 has 15 amino acids. Germline CDR1 MNHEY, CDR2 SVGEGT. The V and J ends lost 5 bases and 2 bases respectively, with 16 bases between them. As DNA, the CDR3 is TGTGCCAGCAGTCGCAACCCACCCGGGGCCTACGAGCAGTACTTC. As protein: CASSRNPPGAYEQYF.

This chain connects TRBV2 to TRBJ1-2; TRBD1 matches at 10 bases. CDR3 length equals 14 residues. J was trimmed by 5 bases and V by 6 bases; bases with no gene match: 6. Germline CDR1 and CDR2: SNHLY and FYNNEI. CDR3 residues: CASSRTGGTYGYTF. The DNA of the CDR3 is TGTGCCAGCAGCAGGACAGGGGGGACTTATGGCTACACCTTC.

This clone was counted only a few times. The rearrangement joins TRBV7-3 to TRBJ2-1, with a tentative D call TRBD2 (7 bases). This CDR3 comprises 15 residues. V was trimmed by 0 bases and J by 7 bases, leaving 13 bases between them. Germline V gene data show CDR1 as SGHTA and CDR2 as FQGTGA. CDR3 protein: CASSLTRSGTNEQFF. The CDR3 nucleotides are TGTGCCAGCAGCTTAACTCGGAGCGGGACAAATGAGCAGTTCTTC.

This clone was counted once. The CDR3 nucleotides are TGTGCCAGTAGTACGGGATCCAAAACTAATGAAAAACTGTTTTTT. It encodes CASSTGSKTNEKLFF. This chain uses TRBV19 with TRBJ1-4; D is unresolved. CDR3 length equals 15 residues. Trimming took off 4 bases at V and 1 base at J, with 10 bases between the two ends. Germline V gene lookup returns CDR1 LNHDA and CDR2 SQIVND (reference sequence).

The chain links TRBV6-5 to TRBJ1-1; no reliable D call. Trimming stripped 0 bases from V and 0 bases from J, with 5 bases between. The germline gives CDR1 MNHEY, CDR2 SVGAGI. CDR3 length: 14 amino acids. The CDR3 is CASSYSPVNTEAFF. CDR3 sequence (DNA): TGTGCCAGCAGTTACTCCCCAGTGAACACTGAAGCTTTCTTT.

The gene calls are TRBV12-5 and TRBJ2-3; D not certain. V was shortened by 7 bases and J by 2 bases, with 13 bases between the two germline ends. Germline V gene lookup returns CDR1 LGHNT and CDR2 FRNRAP. CDR3 size: 14 residues. The CDR3 sequence is CASAPIGPTDTQYF. CDR3 nucleotide sequence: TGTGCTAGTGCCCCGATTGGGCCCACAGATACGCAGTATTTT.

This chain joins TRBV27 and TRBJ1-2, with 7 bases that match TRBD1. The length of the CDR3 is 13 residues. Per the germline V gene, CDR1 is MNHEY and CDR2 is SMNVEV (reference sequence). Losses at the gene ends were 6 bases for V and 5 bases for J; bases not matched to a gene: 6. CDR3 region: CASRSQGTYGYTF. The DNA for the CDR3 is TGTGCCAGCAGATCACAGGGGACTTATGGCTACACCTTC.

This clone was detected only once. V gene TRBV13 combines with J gene TRBJ2-3; 7 bases are a match to TRBD1. J gave up 0 bases and V 5 bases, and 2 bases lay outside the gene matches. The CDR3 runs to 14 residues. The germline CDR1 and CDR2 sequences are PRHDT and FYEKMQ (reference sequence). The CDR3 is CASSPDRSTDTQYF. DNA of the CDR3: TGTGCCAGCAGCCCGGACAGGAGCACAGATACGCAGTATTTT.

This clone has just one count. This chain links TRBV27 with TRBJ2-1, with TRBD2 matching over 11 bases. The CDR3 has 15 amino acids. The V segment lost 6 bases and the J segment 6 bases; nucleotides outside the gene matches: 7. Germline V gene sequence: CDR1 MNHEY, CDR2 SMNVEV (reference sequence). The DNA for the CDR3 is TGTGCCAGCAGCAGATCGGGACTAGCGGTCAATGAGCAGTTCTTC. Translated: CASSRSGLAVNEQFF.

This chain uses TRBV7-9 with TRBJ1-5; 8 nucleotides agree with TRBD1. Germline lookup yields CDR1 SEHNR and CDR2 FQNEAQ (reference sequence). The CDR3 spans 17 residues. The junction had 9 bases not matched to a gene; V was cut back by 5 bases and J by 0 bases. The DNA of the CDR3 is TGTGCCAGCAGCCTAGGCGCCAGGGGGCCTAGCAATCAGCCCCAGCATTTT. Amino acid sequence: CASSLGARGPSNQPQHF.

V and J are TRBV6-5 and TRBJ2-5; 7 bases match TRBD1. The length of the CDR3 is 13 residues. Germline values: CDR1 MNHEY, CDR2 SVGAGI. The V gene end was trimmed by 7 bases and the J gene end by 2 bases; junction bases not matched to a gene: 4. CDR3 DNA sequence: TGTGCCAGCACCTGGGACAGTCAAGAGACCCAGTACTTC. It specifies CASTWDSQETQYF.

The chain carries TRBV19 and TRBJ2-1; TRBD2 matches at 9 bases. Germline trimming cut 11 bases from V and 4 bases from J; bases unmatched to any gene: 9. Germline loops: CDR1 LNHDA, CDR2 SQIVND (reference sequence). The CDR3 runs 14 residues. The CDR3 region has the DNA TGTGCCTCTTTAGCGGGAGACGGGTACAATGAGCAGTTCTTC. Translated, it gives CASLAGDGYNEQFF.

The chain uses TRBV5-1 and TRBJ1-6, with D perhaps TRBD1 (5 bases). Trimming removed 3 bases from V and 8 bases from J, with 15 bases in between. This CDR3 has 15 residues. Germline V CDR1 and CDR2: SGHRS, YFSETQ. The CDR3 DNA follows: TGCGCCAGCAGCTCTAAGGACAAGGTAGATTCACCCCTCCACTTT. This codes for CASSSKDKVDSPLHF.

This clone occurred once. J is TRBJ1-1 and V is TRBV28; D gene ambiguous. The germline CDR1 and CDR2 sequences are MDHEN and SYDVKM. CDR3 size: 14 residues. V dropped 10 bases and J dropped 8 bases, with 23 bases sitting between them. DNA for the CDR3: TGTGCCATACGGATCTCGCAGGCGACGACCGAAGCTTTCTTT. Translation gives CAIRISQATTEAFF.

The CDR3 sequence: CASSLQQGTEAFF. The DNA of the CDR3 is TGTGCCAGCAGCCTACAGCAGGGCACTGAAGCTTTCTTT. This chain uses TRBV7-9 with TRBJ1-1; D is perhaps TRBD1 (5 bases). Germline V gene data show CDR1 as SEHNR and CDR2 as FQNEAQ (reference sequence). The CDR3 consists of 13 residues. Trimming took off 5 bases at V and 4 bases at J, with 11 bases between the two ends.

The chain combines TRBV30 with TRBJ1-2; maybe TRBD1 (5 bases). This CDR3 region has 12 residues. Germline lookup yields CDR1 GTSNPN and CDR2 SVGIG (reference sequence). Deletions cut 0 bases from V and 8 bases from J, with 10 bases between. Written as DNA, the CDR3 is TGTGCCTGGAGTGTAGGGAGGGACGGCTACACCTTC. This sequence encodes CAWSVGRDGYTF.

The chain couples TRBV30 to TRBJ2-2; D may be TRBD2 (6 bases). The CDR3 consists of 14 residues. From germline, CDR1 is GTSNPN and CDR2 SVGIG (reference sequence). Trimming took off 2 bases at V and 6 bases at J, with 13 bases between the two ends. DNA of the CDR3: TGTGCCTGGAGTAGTAACCGGGAGTCCGGGGAGCTGTTTTTT. Protein: CAWSSNRESGELFF.

The chain uses TRBV6-5 and TRBJ2-2; D uncertain. Germline-derived CDR1 and CDR2 are MNHEY and SVGAGI. Between the trimmed V and J ends, which lost 0 bases and 7 bases, there was a span of 9 bases. The CDR3 spans 14 residues. The CDR3 is CASSYSSDFGELFF. The CDR3 DNA is TGTGCCAGCAGTTACTCATCCGACTTCGGGGAGCTGTTTTTT.

The chain has TRBV5-1 and TRBJ2-7, with 8 nucleotides matching TRBD1. Per germline, CDR1 SGHRS and CDR2 YFSETQ. V was clipped by 0 bases and J by 5 bases; unmatched bases: 13. CDR3 length: 17 residues. DNA for the CDR3: TGCGCCAGCAGCTTGGGGGGGACAGGCTCGTCAAACGACGAGCAGTACTTC. Protein product: CASSLGGTGSSNDEQYF.

The gene calls are TRBV30 and TRBJ2-1; possible D gene TRBD2, 6 bases. Per germline, CDR1 GTSNPN and CDR2 SVGIG (reference sequence). The CDR3 spans 14 residues. Trimming left V 5 bases short and J 0 bases short, with 11 bases between. Here the CDR3 reads CAWRDGSSYNEQFF. CDR3 nucleotide sequence: TGTGCCTGGCGTGACGGGAGCTCCTACAATGAGCAGTTCTTC.

Only a few counts were recorded for this clone. The CDR3 loop reads CASSPTLGQGAKEQYF. The CDR3 coding sequence is TGTGCCAGCTCACCTACCCTAGGACAGGGGGCTAAGGAGCAGTACTTC. The chain carries TRBV18 and TRBJ2-7; TRBD1 matches at 11 bases. The germline gives CDR1 KGHSH, CDR2 LQKENI. This CDR3 is 16 amino acids long. With 3 bases clipped from V and 7 bases from J, the junction kept 11 bases outside the gene matches. Using reference TRBV18 and TRBJ2-7 for the parts outside the CDR3, the full variable domain is NAGVMQNPRHLVRRRGQEARLRCSPMKGHSHVYWYRQLPEEGLKFMVYLQKENIIDESGMPKERFSAEFPKEGPSILRIQQVVRGDSAAYFCASSPTLGQGAKEQYFGPGTRLTVT.

The genes are TRBV6-6 and TRBJ1-3, with D possibly being TRBD1 (5 bases). The ends were cut back, 6 bases at V and 0 bases at J, with 12 bases in the middle. The CDR3 length is 15 residues. CDR1 and CDR2 from the germline V gene are MNHNY and SVGAGI (reference sequence). The DNA of the CDR3 is TGTGCCAGCAGCGACCAGGGCCTCTCTGGAAACACCATATATTTT. Encoded protein: CASSDQGLSGNTIYF.

The chain links TRBV28 to TRBJ2-6, with 7 nucleotides matching TRBD1. There are 18 residues in the CDR3. The germline V gene has CDR1 MDHEN and CDR2 SYDVKM. Trimming at V came to 4 bases and at J to 0 bases, leaving 9 bases not matched to a gene. Here the CDR3 reads CASSSTGQPPSGANVLTF. The CDR3 DNA sequence: TGTGCCAGCAGTTCGACGGGACAGCCGCCCTCTGGGGCCAACGTCCTGACTTTC.